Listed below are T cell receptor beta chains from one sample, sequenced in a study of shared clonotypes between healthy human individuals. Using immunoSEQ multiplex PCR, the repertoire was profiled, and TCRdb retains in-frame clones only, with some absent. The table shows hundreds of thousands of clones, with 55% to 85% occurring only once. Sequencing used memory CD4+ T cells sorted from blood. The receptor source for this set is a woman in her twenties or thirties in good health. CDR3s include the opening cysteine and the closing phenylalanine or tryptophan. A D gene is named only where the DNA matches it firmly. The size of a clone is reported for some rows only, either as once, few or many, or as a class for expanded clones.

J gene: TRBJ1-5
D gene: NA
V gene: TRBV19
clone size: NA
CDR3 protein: CASSETANQPQHF
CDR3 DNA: TGTGCCAGTTCTGAGACAGCTAATCAGCCCCAGCATTTT

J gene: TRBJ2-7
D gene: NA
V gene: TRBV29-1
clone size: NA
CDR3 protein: CSVEGGDSVREQYF
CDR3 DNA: TGCAGCGTTGAAGGAGGGGATTCGGTGAGGGAGCAGTACTTC

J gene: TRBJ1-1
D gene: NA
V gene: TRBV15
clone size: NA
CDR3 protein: CATSRPDRNTEAFF
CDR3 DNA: TGTGCCACCAGCAGACCGGACAGGAACACTGAAGCTTTCTTT

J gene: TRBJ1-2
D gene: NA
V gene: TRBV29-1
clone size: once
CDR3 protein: CSVTTGYGYTF
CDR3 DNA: TGCAGCGTAACGACGGGCTATGGCTACACCTTC

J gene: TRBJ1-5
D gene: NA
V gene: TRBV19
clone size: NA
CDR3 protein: CASSIGGDNQPQHF
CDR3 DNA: TGTGCCAGTAGTATCGGCGGAGACAATCAGCCCCAGCATTTT

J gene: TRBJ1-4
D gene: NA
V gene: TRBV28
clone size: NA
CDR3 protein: CASSLWGTEKLFF
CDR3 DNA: TGTGCCAGCAGTTTATGGGGTACTGAAAAACTGTTTTTT

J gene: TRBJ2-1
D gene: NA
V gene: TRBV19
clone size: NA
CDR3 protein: CASSIRGGGSSYNEQFF
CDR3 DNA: TGTGCCAGTAGTATCCGAGGGGGCGGGAGCTCCTACAATGAGCAGTTCTTC

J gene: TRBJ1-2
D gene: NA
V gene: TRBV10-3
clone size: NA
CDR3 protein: CAISEPTYGYTF
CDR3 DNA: TGTGCCATCAGTGAGCCCACTTATGGCTACACCTTC

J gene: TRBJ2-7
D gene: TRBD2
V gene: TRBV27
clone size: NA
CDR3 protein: CASSKTGTSGSKKQYF
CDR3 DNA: TGTGCCAGCAGTAAAACCGGGACTAGCGGGAGTAAGAAGCAGTACTTC

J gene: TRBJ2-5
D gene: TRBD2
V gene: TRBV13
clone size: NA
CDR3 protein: CASSKTSGRAVQYF
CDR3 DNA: TGTGCCAGCAGCAAGACTAGCGGGAGGGCCGTTCAGTACTTC

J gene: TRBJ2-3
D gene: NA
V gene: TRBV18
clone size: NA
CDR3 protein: CASSADSGNTQYF
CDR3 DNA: TGTGCCAGCTCAGCAGATTCAGGGAATACGCAGTATTTT

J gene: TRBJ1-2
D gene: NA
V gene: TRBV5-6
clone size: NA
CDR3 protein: CASSRPIRQAPRGYTF
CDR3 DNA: TGTGCCAGCAGCCGACCGATTCGGCAAGCCCCCCGGGGCTACACCTTC

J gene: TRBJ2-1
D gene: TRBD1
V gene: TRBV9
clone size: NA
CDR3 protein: CASSVGQGTYNEQFF
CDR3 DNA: TGTGCCAGCAGCGTAGGACAGGGGACCTACAATGAGCAGTTCTTC

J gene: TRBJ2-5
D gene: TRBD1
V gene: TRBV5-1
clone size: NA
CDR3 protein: CASENTGVGSETQYF
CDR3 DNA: TGCGCCAGCGAAAACACAGGGGTGGGCTCGGAGACCCAGTACTTC

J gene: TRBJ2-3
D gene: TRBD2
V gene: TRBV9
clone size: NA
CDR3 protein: CASSAWTSGTTDTQYF
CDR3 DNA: TGTGCCAGCAGCGCCTGGACTAGCGGGACGACAGATACGCAGTATTTT

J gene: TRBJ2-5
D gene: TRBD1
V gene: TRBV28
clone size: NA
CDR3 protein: CASRLTGGGETQYF
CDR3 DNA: TGTGCCAGCAGACTAACAGGGGGTGGGGAGACCCAGTACTTC

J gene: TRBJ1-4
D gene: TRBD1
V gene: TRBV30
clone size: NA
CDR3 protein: CAWNYRGQGELFF
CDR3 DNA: TGTGCCTGGAACTACAGGGGCCAAGGAGAACTGTTTTTT

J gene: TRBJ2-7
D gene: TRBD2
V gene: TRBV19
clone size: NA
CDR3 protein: CASSISPLAGVYEQYF
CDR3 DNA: TGTGCCAGTAGTATAAGTCCCCTAGCGGGAGTTTACGAGCAGTACTTC

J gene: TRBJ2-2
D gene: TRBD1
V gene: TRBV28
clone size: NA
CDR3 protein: CASSLDRVTGELFF
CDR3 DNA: TGTGCCAGCAGTTTAGACAGGGTCACCGGGGAGCTGTTTTTT

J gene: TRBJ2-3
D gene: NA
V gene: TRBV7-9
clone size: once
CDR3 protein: CASSLVLASSTDTQYF
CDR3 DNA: TGTGCCAGCAGCTTAGTGTTGGCTTCCAGCACAGATACGCAGTATTTT

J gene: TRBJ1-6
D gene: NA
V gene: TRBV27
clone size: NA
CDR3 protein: CASSLSSFAGTNYNSPLHF
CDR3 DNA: TGTGCCAGCAGTTTATCGAGTTTTGCAGGGACGAACTATAATTCACCCCTCCACTTT

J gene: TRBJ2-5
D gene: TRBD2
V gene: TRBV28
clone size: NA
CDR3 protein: CASSLGTRETQYF
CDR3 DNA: TGTGCCAGCAGTTTAGGGACTAGAGAGACCCAGTACTTC

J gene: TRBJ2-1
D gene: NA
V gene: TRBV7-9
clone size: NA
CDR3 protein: CASSSPRTSYNEQFF
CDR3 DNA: TGTGCCAGCAGCTCCCCTAGGACGTCTTACAATGAGCAGTTCTTC

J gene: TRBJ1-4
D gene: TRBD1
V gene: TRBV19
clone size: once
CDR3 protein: CASSEYRDSYEKLFF
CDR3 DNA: TGTGCCAGTAGTGAATACCGGGACAGCTATGAAAAACTGTTTTTT

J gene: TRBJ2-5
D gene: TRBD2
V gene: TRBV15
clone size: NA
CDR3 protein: CATSNYIAGAQETQYF
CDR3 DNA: TGTGCCACCAGCAATTACATAGCGGGGGCTCAAGAGACCCAGTACTTC

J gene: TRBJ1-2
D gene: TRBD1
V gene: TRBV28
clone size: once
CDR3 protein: CASSLRGTVNYGYTF
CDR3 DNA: TGTGCCAGCAGTTTACGCGGGACAGTTAACTATGGCTACACCTTC

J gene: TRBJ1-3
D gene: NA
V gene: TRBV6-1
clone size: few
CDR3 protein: CASDQRVRSGNTIYF
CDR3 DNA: TGTGCCAGCGATCAAAGGGTACGCTCTGGAAACACCATATATTTT

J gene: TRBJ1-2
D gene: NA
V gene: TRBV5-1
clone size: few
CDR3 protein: CASSSGGGHPNSRYTF
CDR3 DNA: TGCGCCAGCAGCTCTGGCGGGGGACATCCCAACTCCCGCTACACCTTC

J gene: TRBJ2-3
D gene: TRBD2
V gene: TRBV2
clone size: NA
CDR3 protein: CASRRLAVEADTQYF
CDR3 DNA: TGTGCCAGCAGGCGACTAGCGGTAGAGGCAGATACGCAGTATTTT

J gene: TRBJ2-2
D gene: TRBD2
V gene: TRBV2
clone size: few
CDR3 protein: CASRLGLAGVTGELFF
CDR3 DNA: TGTGCCAGCAGACTAGGACTAGCGGGAGTCACCGGGGAGCTGTTTTTT

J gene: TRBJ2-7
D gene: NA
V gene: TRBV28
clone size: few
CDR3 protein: CASTTQEYEQYF
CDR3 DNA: TGTGCCAGCACCACTCAAGAATACGAGCAGTACTTC

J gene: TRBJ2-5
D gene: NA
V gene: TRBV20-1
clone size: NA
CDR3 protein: CSANPFETQYF
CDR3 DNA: TGCAGTGCTAACCCCTTTGAGACCCAGTACTTC

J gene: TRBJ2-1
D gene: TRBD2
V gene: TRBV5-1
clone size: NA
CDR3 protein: CASSWSGREVGEQFF
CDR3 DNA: TGCGCCAGCAGCTGGAGCGGGAGGGAAGTGGGTGAGCAGTTCTTC

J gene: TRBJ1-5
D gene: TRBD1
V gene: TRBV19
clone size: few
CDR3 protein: CATDRVLGNQPQHF
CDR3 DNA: TGTGCCACCGACAGGGTATTGGGCAATCAGCCCCAGCATTTT

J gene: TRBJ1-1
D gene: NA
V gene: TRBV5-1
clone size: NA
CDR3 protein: CASSLIGQNTEAFF
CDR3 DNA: TGCGCCAGCAGCTTGATAGGGCAGAACACTGAAGCTTTCTTT

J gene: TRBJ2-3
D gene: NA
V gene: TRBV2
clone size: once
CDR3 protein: CASKVVGSTDTQYF
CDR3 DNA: TGTGCCAGCAAGGTTGTAGGGAGCACAGATACGCAGTATTTT

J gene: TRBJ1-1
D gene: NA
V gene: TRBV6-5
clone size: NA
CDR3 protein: CASSYSWDTEAFF
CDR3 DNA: TGTGCCAGCAGTTACTCTTGGGACACTGAAGCTTTCTTT

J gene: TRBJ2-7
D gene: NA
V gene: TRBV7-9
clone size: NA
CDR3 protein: CASSLVSLGTRNEQYF
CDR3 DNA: TGTGCCAGCAGCTTAGTAAGTTTAGGCACAAGGAACGAGCAGTACTTC

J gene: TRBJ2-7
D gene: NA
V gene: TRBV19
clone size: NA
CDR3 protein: CASALVTGYEQYF
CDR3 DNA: TGTGCCAGTGCCCTGGTTACTGGCTACGAGCAGTACTTC

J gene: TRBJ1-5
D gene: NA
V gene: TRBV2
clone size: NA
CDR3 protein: CASSDVGEIRPQHF
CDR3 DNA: TGTGCCAGCAGTGATGTGGGGGAGATCCGGCCCCAGCATTTT

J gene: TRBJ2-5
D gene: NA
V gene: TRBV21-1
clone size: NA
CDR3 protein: CASSRLPGLGGDETQYF
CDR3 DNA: TGTGCCAGCAGCAGACTCCCGGGACTCGGGGGGGATGAGACCCAGTACTTC

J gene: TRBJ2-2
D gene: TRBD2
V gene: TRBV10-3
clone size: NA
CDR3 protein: CAISDLTSGAGTGELFF
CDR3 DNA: TGTGCCATCAGTGACTTGACTAGCGGGGCTGGGACCGGGGAGCTGTTTTTT

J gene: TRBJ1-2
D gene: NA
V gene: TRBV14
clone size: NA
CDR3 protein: CASSQLGTVNGYTF
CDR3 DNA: TGTGCCAGCAGCCAGTTAGGGACGGTTAATGGCTACACCTTC

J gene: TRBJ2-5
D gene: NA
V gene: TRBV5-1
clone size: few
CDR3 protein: CASSSPRGETQYF
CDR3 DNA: TGCGCCAGCAGCTCGCCACGTGGGGAGACCCAGTACTTC

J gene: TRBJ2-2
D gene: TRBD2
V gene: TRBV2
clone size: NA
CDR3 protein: CASSRLAVTERTGELFF
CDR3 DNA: TGTGCCAGCAGTAGACTAGCGGTTACCGAACGGACCGGGGAGCTGTTTTTT

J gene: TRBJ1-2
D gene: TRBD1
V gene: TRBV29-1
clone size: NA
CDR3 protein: CSVEVRGLGYTF
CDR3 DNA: TGCAGCGTTGAAGTAAGGGGGCTTGGCTACACCTTC

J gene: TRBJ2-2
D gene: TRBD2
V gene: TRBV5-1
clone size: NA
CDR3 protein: CASSWTSPTGELFF
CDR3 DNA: TGCGCCAGCAGCTGGACTAGTCCCACCGGGGAGCTGTTTTTT

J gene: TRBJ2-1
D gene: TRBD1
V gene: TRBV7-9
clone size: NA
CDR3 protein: CASSPRTGGKRIYYNEQFF
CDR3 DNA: TGTGCCAGCAGCCCAAGGACAGGGGGCAAGAGAATCTACTACAATGAGCAGTTCTTC

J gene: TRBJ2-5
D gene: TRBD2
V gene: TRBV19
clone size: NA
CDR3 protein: CASSIEAGEASTETQYF
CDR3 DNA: TGTGCCAGTAGTATAGAAGCGGGAGAGGCTAGTACGGAGACCCAGTACTTC

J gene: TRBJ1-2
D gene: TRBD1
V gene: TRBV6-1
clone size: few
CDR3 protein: CASRRQGRGYTF
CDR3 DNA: TGTGCCAGCAGACGACAGGGGCGCGGCTACACCTTC

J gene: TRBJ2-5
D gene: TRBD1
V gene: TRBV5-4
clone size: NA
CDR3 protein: CASSTDRGAETQYF
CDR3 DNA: TGTGCCAGCAGCACGGACAGGGGAGCGGAGACCCAGTACTTC

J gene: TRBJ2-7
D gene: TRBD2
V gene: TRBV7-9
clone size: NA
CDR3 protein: CASSLAGTSVYEQYF
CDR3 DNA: TGTGCCAGCAGCTTAGCCGGGACTAGCGTTTACGAGCAGTACTTC

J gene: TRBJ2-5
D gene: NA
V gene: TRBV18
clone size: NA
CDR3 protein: CASSPPGVSETQYF
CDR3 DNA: TGTGCCAGCTCACCACCGGGCGTGTCGGAGACCCAGTACTTC

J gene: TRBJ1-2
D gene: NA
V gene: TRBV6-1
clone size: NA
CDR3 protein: CASRVTGRYGYTF
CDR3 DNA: TGTGCCAGCAGGGTAACAGGGCGGTATGGCTACACCTTC

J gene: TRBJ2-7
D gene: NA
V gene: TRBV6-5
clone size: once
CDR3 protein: CASRRTVNPYEQYF
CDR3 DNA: TGTGCCAGCAGACGGACGGTGAACCCCTACGAGCAGTACTTC

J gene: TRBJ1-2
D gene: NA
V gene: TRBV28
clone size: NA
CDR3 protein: CASRTSGQTRGYTF
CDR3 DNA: TGTGCCAGCAGAACCAGCGGACAGACAAGGGGCTACACCTTC

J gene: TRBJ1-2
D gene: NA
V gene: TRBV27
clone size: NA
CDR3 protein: CASSPGPSWEVYGYTF
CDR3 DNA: TGTGCCAGCAGTCCCGGGCCCTCTTGGGAGGTCTACGGCTACACCTTC